One and the same sample provided the 10 T cell receptor beta chains below, sequenced in a study of blood T cell repertoires in COVID-19. TCRdb's copy holds only in-frame clones and misses some; the assay was immunoSEQ multiplex PCR. Here the sample spans around 100,000 clones, more than 75% being singletons. Sequenced input: peripheral blood. These TCRs come from a man aged 35 to 55 with acute or convalescent COVID-19.

The chain recombines TRBV30 with TRBJ2-2; a possible D gene is TRBD2 (5 bases). The germline V gene encodes CDR1 GTSNPN and CDR2 SVGIG (reference sequence). This CDR3 is 13 amino acids long. The germline V and J ends were trimmed by 4 bases and 4 bases, with 10 bases remaining between them. CDR3 sequence (DNA): TGTGCCTGGAAACTAACTAGCACCGGGGAGCTGTTTTTT. Protein: CAWKLTSTGELFF.

The chain employs TRBV19 and TRBJ2-1; TRBD2 aligns across 15 bases. This CDR3 region has 16 residues. V shed 4 bases, J shed 4 bases, and the junction held 2 bases outside the gene matches. CDR1 is LNHDA and CDR2 is SQIVND in the germline V gene (reference sequence). Here the CDR3 DNA reads TGTGCCAGTAGTAAGGGACTAGCGGGGGGATACAATGAGCAGTTCTTC. Protein: CASSKGLAGGYNEQFF.

In this sample, this clone turned up once. The chain combines TRBV9 with TRBJ2-1; 8 bases align to TRBD2. J gave up 2 bases and V 3 bases, and 7 bases lay outside the gene matches. The CDR3 length is 16 residues. The germline V gene has CDR1 SGDLS and CDR2 YYNGEE. CDR3 DNA sequence: TGTGCCAGCAGCGACACCCGCGGGGGGCCCTACAATGAGCAGTTCTTC. It codes for CASSDTRGGPYNEQFF.

The rearrangement uses TRBV11-2 and TRBJ2-5; D gene unclear. V was cut by 5 bases and J by 4 bases, with 8 bases left in between. This CDR3 is built from 12 residues. Germline assignment: CDR1 SGHAT and CDR2 FQNNGV. The CDR3 coding sequence is TGTGCCAGCAGCCCGAACGGAGAGACCCAGTACTTC. Protein sequence: CASSPNGETQYF.

CDR3 region: CASSSAGTYEQYF. The CDR3 DNA reads TGTGCCAGCAGTTCCGCGGGCACCTACGAGCAGTACTTC. The chain employs TRBV6-2 or TRBV6-3 and TRBJ2-7, with a tentative D call TRBD2 (5 bases). CDR1 and CDR2 from the germline V gene are MNHEY and SVGEGT. CDR3 length equals 13 residues. V was clipped by 4 bases and J by 2 bases, with 9 bases between them.

J is TRBJ1-2 and V is TRBV5-3, with D unresolved. TRBV5-3 is an open reading frame, and its role is uncertain. With 1 base removed from V and 5 bases from J, the gap between germline ends came to 15 bases. The CDR3 is 15 amino acids. CDR3 sequence reads: CARSLLCEVAYGYTF. The DNA of the CDR3 is TGTGCCAGAAGCTTGTTGTGTGAGGTTGCGTATGGCTACACCTTC.

This chain connects TRBV3-1 (or the pseudogene TRBV3-2) to TRBJ2-7; D gene uncertain. Germline CDR1 LGHDT, CDR2 YNNKEL (reference sequence). This CDR3 has 12 residues. The germline V and J ends were trimmed by 5 bases and 1 base, with 6 bases remaining between them. The CDR3 nucleotides read TGTGCCAGCAGCGCCCTATCCTACGAGCAGTACTTC. Translating it yields CASSALSYEQYF.

This clone occurred once. This sequence joins TRBV3-1 (or the pseudogene TRBV3-2) and TRBJ2-5, with a tentative D call TRBD2 (6 bases). CDR3 length: 13 residues. Germline values: CDR1 LGHDT, CDR2 YNNKEL (reference sequence). The V end was cut by 3 bases, the J end by 4 bases, with 9 bases between. CDR3 in DNA: TGTGCCAGCAGCCATAGGGGAGGAGAGACCCAGTACTTC. Protein product: CASSHRGGETQYF.

The CDR3 DNA reads TGTGCCAGCAGTGCGGGGGGATACGAGCAGTACTTC. Its translation: CASSAGGYEQYF. The chain uses TRBV25-1 and TRBJ2-7; 7 nucleotides match TRBD2. The CDR3 runs to 12 residues. Looked up from germline, CDR1 is MGHDK and CDR2 is SYGVNS. The J segment lost 4 bases and the V segment lost 4 bases, leaving 1 base of the junction unmatched.

This clone came up a few times. The V and J genes are TRBV24-1 and TRBJ2-3; possibly TRBD1 for D (5 bases). The CDR3 runs to 14 residues. Looked up from germline, CDR1 is KGHDR and CDR2 is SFDVKD. Trimming removed 4 bases at V and 2 bases at J, with 9 bases between. The CDR3 coding sequence is TGTGCCACCAGTGAGCAGGGCAACACAGATACGCAGTATTTT. It codes for CATSEQGNTDTQYF.